This TCR beta chain was captured in a study of T cells in Graves' hyperthyroidism and ophthalmopathy (dated by TCRdb to the late 2010s). A note on the overall study: Peripheral blood samples were taken at initial diagnosis, before any treatment was given. A discovery cohort of approximately 100 patients, 43 with Graves' ophthalmopathy and about 58 with stable Graves' hyperthyroidism, was used to find distinguishing TCR V-J signatures. Prospective prediction of ophthalmopathy was tested in an independent validation cohort consisting of some 19 hyperthyroidism patients and more than 15 patients who later progressed to ophthalmopathy. The approximately 97 discovery patients were randomly divided into training and test sets at a 7:3 ratio. In about 6 Graves' hyperthyroidism patients, the study also compared T-cell repertoires from thyroid tissue with T-cell repertoires from blood. Following sampling, methimazole starting at 30 mg daily was given to hyperthyroidism patients, and high-dose intravenous methylprednisolone was given to ophthalmopathy patients. The paper describes TCR Vbeta CDR3 sequencing of 135 peripheral blood samples, made up of 43 ophthalmopathy patients, 70 to 80 hyperthyroidism patients and about 17 progressor patients. The investigation overall reported the following: Most expanded thyroid clonotypes (frequency above 0.001) were also found in blood, which suggests that blood repertoires may mirror thyroid immune responses. A model built on a 13 V-J signature distinguished ophthalmopathy from stable hyperthyroidism, reaching 85% to 90% sensitivity and about 81% specificity in cross-validation and 80%/75% in testing. During validation, the model predicted progression to ophthalmopathy a median of about 5.9 months ahead of onset, with around 65% sensitivity and about 75% specificity. Sample size was not statistically predetermined, and blinding of investigators to group allocation was not performed.

Ophthalmopathy patients had moderately to severely active disease, with a Clinical Activity Score of 3 or more, a NOSPECS grade of 4 or more, and a disease duration of less than 3 months. Exclusion was applied to patients with uncontrolled infections, other autoimmune diseases, pregnancy or lactation. Diagnoses relied on clinical symptoms, serum thyroxine and TRAb, thyroid ultrasound and orbital computed tomography. PBMCs were separated from roughly 10 ml of fresh peripheral blood using Ficoll-Paque density gradient centrifugation. Trizol reagent was used to extract total RNA, and RNA quality was then checked on an Agilent 2100 Bioanalyzer. The CDR3 spans 17 residues, from the cysteine through the phenylalanine. Just CDR3 DNA is preserved here, 51 bases in frame from base 1. From a lookup of the germline V gene, CDR1 and CDR2 are SGHAT and FQNNGV. V lost 1 base and J lost 4 bases, and the count of bases not matched to a germline gene is 4.

This clonotype was picked up one time. What this receptor recognizes is not known. The sample holds no much larger clone one base away, and base qualities are not on file. A single read is weak support. The TCR beta CDR3 regions were amplified from the RNA transcripts. A first-round RT-PCR of the TCR CDR3 used the HTBI primer set with the Qiagen OneStep RT-PCR kit. The libraries were constructed in a second round of multiplex PCR and then size-selected and purified. The libraries were sequenced on an Illumina HiSeq2000 using paired-end 100 bp reads. The paper's data handling went like this. Raw data were processed with SOAPnuke, discarding reads with adapters, uncalled bases, mean Phred below 15, or no exact constant-primer or identifier match. High-quality paired reads were merged with COPE v1.2.5, and unique nucleotide sequences were defined as clonotypes. Clonotypes were aligned to IMGT TRBV, TRBD and TRBJ reference segments using MiTCR v1.1. Analysis was restricted to V-J combinations with a frequency above 0.0001, which covered approximately 99% of repertoires. A TCS score was defined as the ratio between F50 (clonal expansion) and ExV (chaos), using BLOSUM62-based TCRdist between CDR3 peptides within each V-J. Welch's t-statistics and random forest reduced roughly 530 V-J features to roughly 13, which were used in a naive Bayes classifier (R e1071). TCRdb took the public reads, trimmed them with fastp at Q25, ran MiXCR for clone calling and kept in-frame beta chains. When rows share a CDR3 protein, they turn into one entry using the most common DNA and genes. The V and J calls and clone size come from TCRdb's table, not from the authors' own analysis. Across this sample there are roughly 600,000 distinct CDR3 sequences, with approximately 15% seen only once. The ten biggest clones cover around an eighth of the sample.

The sequence was collected from a woman aged 50 to 65 with Graves' ophthalmopathy. The rearranged segments are TRBV11-2 and TRBJ2-1; 13 central nucleotides agree with TRBD2. The specimen was blood. In nucleotides, the sequence is TGTGCCAGCAGCTTAGGCCCGGGACTAGCGGGATACAATGAGCAGTTCTTC. Its amino acids are CASSLGPGLAGYNEQFF.